This entry describes one TCR beta chain. This clone was seen once. Its antigen is currently not known. Per-base qualities were not stored, and no clone one base away is much larger. The cohort comprised more than 550 healthy bone marrow donors. All cohort members were sampled while nominally healthy, although unrecorded immune exposures were likely present. The donor was CMV seropositive and was included in the group of 270 or so seropositive cohort members. Each donor provided a peripheral blood sample, and peripheral blood mononuclear cells were used for TCR beta sequencing. Genomic DNA was extracted from the blood cell samples with the Qiagen DNeasy Blood Extraction Kit. Here V drops 7 bases and J drops 4 bases, and the junction holds 2 bases not matched to any gene. From the germline V gene, CDR1 is SQVTM and CDR2 is ANQGSEA. Including the terminal cysteine and phenylalanine, the CDR3 comprises 13 residues. Only the CDR3 portion is preserved as DNA: 39 bases, with reading frame beginning at the first base.

Library prep was done by the immunoSEQ multiplex PCR assay. For the multiplex PCR, a mixture combining 60 forward primers for TCR Vbeta segments and 13 reverse primers for TCR Jbeta segments was used. Amplification of the CDR3 region of rearranged TCR beta genes was performed with a multiplex PCR assay on genomic DNA. The Illumina HiSeq System was used to sequence the amplified TCR beta libraries as 87-base-pair reads. The source study handled its data this way. In a later analysis, roughly 80 million unique TCR beta chains were counted across the 500 to 850 repertoires, and about 10 million of these chains were shared by at least two donors. To remove PCR and sequencing errors, raw reads were error-corrected and collapsed into unique sequences using a nearest-neighbor algorithm that merged closely related sequences. To assign V, D and J gene segments, CDR3 sequences were aligned to IMGT reference sequences. For a sequence to be retained, a match of at least six nucleotides was required to both a V gene segment and a J gene segment. Rearrangements were classified as productive when the CDR3 lacked stop codons and remained in frame with V and J, and all other rearrangements were classified as non-productive. CDR3 was defined according to IMGT convention as the region running from the second conserved V-encoded cysteine to the conserved J-encoded phenylalanine. In an earlier analysis of around 540 of the donors, sequences lacking an unambiguous match to a single V gene segment were excluded. In an earlier analysis of several hundred of the donors, V segments were called functional above 56.7% productive rearrangements and were called segregating when the between-donor standard deviation exceeded 5%. A statistical classification framework was built for diagnosing cytomegalovirus status from the catalog of TCR beta chain sequences. A later analysis assigned V and J genes by comparing TCR nucleotide sequences with IMGT/GENE-DB human TR gene sequences. In a later analysis, CDR3 sequences and most-parsimonious VDJ recombination scenarios were assigned using the TCRdist pipeline. In a later analysis, every TCR beta chain was defined by the combination of its CDR3 amino acid sequence and its V-gene family, and reads without a unique V-gene family were dropped. In a later analysis, nearly 600 highly shared, low-generation-probability nucleotide sequences were removed to address suspected cross-contamination and a sequencing artifact. A later analysis calculated a clonal expansion index for each public chain from normalized within-repertoire ranks of inferred template counts. A later analysis computed generation probabilities with a VDJ recombination model fitted to out-of-frame rearrangements, and checked the results against IGoR. Hypergeometric tests were used in a later analysis to score TCR-TCR, TCR-HLA and TCR-CMV co-occurrence, with a repertoire-size bias correction applied to the TCR pairs. A later analysis estimated false discovery rates by permuting HLA or CMV assignments 20 times. A later analysis grouped co-occurring TCRs with DBSCAN, adding TCRdist sequence similarity when clustering within HLA-allele-positive subsets. Repertoires with fewer than 30,000 or more than 120,000 public chains, plus five repertoires with anomalous nucleotide sharing, were excluded from co-occurrence clustering. TCRdb retrieved this table from immuneACCESS and kept in-frame rearrangements only. Not all clones are present; in checked studies, unresolved V genes account for under half, and no reason is known for the remainder. V and J calls plus clone size are reproduced from that table; the DNA served to infer D and trimming. The sample table contains 64,000 or so clones; only one count was recorded for about 71% of them. About 8.9% of the sample is held by the ten biggest clonotypes.

These data belong to a study of cytomegalovirus exposure and HLA in healthy donors (dated by TCRdb to the late 2010s). With respect to the entire study: According to an earlier analysis of a few hundred of the donors, roughly 180 million T cells yielded roughly 110 million unique TCR beta sequences and around 300 Gb of sequence data. Approximately 310 gigabases of sequencing data and roughly 80 million unique TCR sequences made up an early release that covered approximately 650 HLA-typed donors. Among the 398 genotyped donors, around 81% belonged to the genetic ancestry cluster associated with self-reported Caucasian donors. The study aimed to test whether signatures of past pathogen exposure could be identified by cataloging public T cell receptors. Using immunosequencing, the study profiled T cell repertoires from fewer than 850 subjects and related those repertoires to cytomegalovirus serostatus. In addition to the first cohort of about 650 subjects, a separate validation cohort of 120 different subjects was used. To predict cytomegalovirus infection status, the study brought together high-throughput TCR immunosequencing, statistical association of individual TCRs with disease status, and machine learning. A later analysis re-examined previously published TCR beta repertoires from more than 600 donors and added high-resolution HLA genotyping to investigate patterns of TCR occurrence. In the later analysis, no new phenotypic data were used to find candidate immune exposures; instead, reliance was placed on TCR beta sequences and their occurrence across donors. To decide whether each TCR beta V gene segment behaved as functional or pseudogenic, an earlier analysis of approximately 600 of the donors relied on high-throughput TCR beta sequencing. Donor age, sex, ethnicity and CMV serostatus were collected together with the repertoire data. A later genetic analysis used genome-wide SNP genotypes for about 60% of the roughly 700 donors, treating that subset as a discovery cohort. Every discovery cohort repertoire had been produced on one sequencing platform. Both class I and class II loci were covered by HLA typing, at four-digit resolution. The number of typed donors differed by locus: about 620-630 for A, B, C, DRB1 and DQB1; 500 to 550 for DQA1; around 580 for DPA1; and some 470 for DPB1. Four to six DR-DQ haplotypes were handled as single units for association and clustering, since linkage in the cohort was strong. Among some 410 genotyped donors of the cohort, an average of around 250,000 unique TCR beta nucleotide sequences was sequenced per donor, of which roughly 17% were non-productive.

Overall study outcomes, separate from this receptor: The cohort was sequenced for TCR beta chains only, and without alpha or paired-chain data the features that could be detected were limited. V-gene and J-gene trimming of TCR beta chains was associated with a missense DCLRE1C variant in a later genetic analysis, and the association was replicated in an independent cohort. Because HLA typing was unavailable for some donors at each locus, only the typed subset was used in association tests. A later analysis associated some 17,000 TCR beta sequences with specific HLA alleles at a false discovery rate of 0.05. Most TCR sequences were seen in very few donors, while some public TCRs were found in many individuals. Strong co-occurrence of HLA alleles, especially DR and DQ, made assigning TCR associations to individual alleles difficult. Compared with the roughly 670-donor mean, donors in an Asian-associated ancestry cluster had fewer N-insertions in productive TCRs, according to a later genetic analysis. A group of highly shared sequence variants was considered likely to be a technical artifact of the sequencing pipeline. In a later analysis, several top co-occurrence clusters were reported to appear linked to parvovirus B19, influenza, CMV and Epstein-Barr virus. Some IMGT-functional V segments, including TRBV6-2 and TRBV6-3, could not be told apart with the 87-base-pair reads, so those segments were excluded. In the study, about 150 TCR beta chains were listed as associated with cytomegalovirus. Because counts were too low, approximately 15 rarely observed V segments, including chromosome 9 orphons, were excluded from the earlier analysis of around 590 of the donors. Cytomegalovirus status was reported to be diagnosed by the classifier with high specificity and sensitivity in both the original and validation cohorts. In a later analysis, most CMV-associated TCR beta chains were found to appear HLA-restricted, with HLA associations seemingly driven largely by CMV exposure. Sequencing depth was assumed to be roughly uniform across donors in the presence/absence analyses, though that assumption may not hold. In an earlier analysis of around 500 of the donors, most TCR beta V segments appeared in productive rearrangements about 87% or about 30% of the time, broadly matching IMGT annotations. In a later analysis, TCR association rates were found to vary across HLA loci, with the most associated TCRs seen for DRB1 alleles and the fewest for HLA-C alleles. It was suggested by the authors that the approach could potentially be generalized to other disease states and immunological phenotypes. A later analysis found that HLA-associated TCR beta chains were more clonally expanded and had lower generation probabilities than equally common non-associated chains. Three of the identified cytomegalovirus-associated TCR beta chains were confirmed in vitro to be specific for cytomegalovirus antigens. The only immune exposure information available for the cohort was CMV serostatus. A further reported finding was that TCR beta sequences accurately predicted the HLA-A and HLA-B alleles for most subjects in the first cohort. Correlated functional status among segregating V segments might be attributable to linkage disequilibrium, but an unknown experimental factor could not be ruled out.

The clonotype comes from a woman in her fifties or sixties in good health and CMV-seropositive. In this chain, TRBV29-1 is recombined with TRBJ2-1, with 12 bases aligning to TRBD2. Material for sequencing was PBMCs. The DNA is as follows: TGCAGCGGTGGACTAGCGGGGTACAATGAGCAGTTCTTC. This gives the protein CSGGLAGYNEQFF.